This TCR beta chain was recovered during a study of blood T cell repertoires in COVID-19. CDR1 MDHEN and CDR2 SYDVKM come from the germline V gene. Unmatched junction bases numbered 2, after V lost 2 bases and J lost 4 bases. CDR3 size: 14 residues. Original methodology: For nucleated cells, counts were estimated from reference gene primer amplification. Sequencing was performed with immunoSEQ multiplex PCR; in TCRdb, only in-frame clones are kept and a portion is missing. V and J calls plus clone size are reproduced from that table; the DNA served to infer D and trimming. The sample has roughly 100,000 clones, around 86% seen once. Points on this clone: Other DNA sequences in this specimen translate into the identical CDR3.

The sequenced sample consisted of peripheral blood. The sequence derives from a man aged 45 to 65 with active or convalescent COVID-19. The chain joins TRBV28 to TRBJ1-5, with 7 bases fitting TRBD1. The CDR3 here is CASSLPGGNQPQHF. The CDR3 DNA follows: TGTGCCAGCAGTTTACCAGGGGGTAATCAGCCCCAGCATTTT.